Listed here are 22 T cell receptor beta chains from one sample, sequenced in a study of blood T cell repertoires in COVID-19. Method: immunoSEQ multiplex PCR; TCRdb's copy keeps in-frame clones and lacks some. Among fewer than 200,000 clones, 80% were seen once, and the ten largest hold about 6.3%. Sequencing input: peripheral blood. The receptors shown here come from a man between 60 and 70 years old with acute or convalescent COVID-19.

V gene TRBV7-2 combines with J gene TRBJ2-1; TRBD2 agrees at 9 bases. The CDR3 length is 15 residues. The ends lost 5 bases at V and 12 bases at J; junction bases unmatched: 14. Germline V gene data show CDR1 as SGHTA and CDR2 as FQGNSA. In DNA form, the CDR3 reads TGTGCCAGCAGCCCACAGGCGGGACTAGCAGTTCGGCAGTTCTTC. It yields the protein CASSPQAGLAVRQFF. Full variable domain (missing parts from reference TRBV7-2 and TRBJ2-1): GAGVSQSPSNKVTEKGKDVELRCDPISGHTALYWYRQSLGQGLEFLIYFQGNSAPDKSGLPSDRFSAERTGGSVSTLTIQRTQQEDSAVYLCASSPQAGLAVRQFFGPGTRLTVL.

CDR3 sequence reads: CASSTGQGYSPLHF. The CDR3 coding sequence is TGCGCCAGCAGCACTGGACAGGGTTATTCACCCCTCCACTTT. This chain links TRBV5-1 with TRBJ1-6; TRBD1 matches at 8 bases. The CDR3 is 14 residues long. CDR1 and CDR2 (germline): SGHRS, YFSETQ. The V gene end was trimmed by 4 bases and the J gene end by 8 bases; junction bases not matched to a gene: 5.

This clone was seen only once. This sequence joins TRBV29-1 and TRBJ1-1; tentatively, D is TRBD1 (6 bases). V lost 6 bases, J lost 7 bases, and 9 bases lay in between. CDR1 and CDR2 (germline): SQVTM, ANQGSEA. This CDR3 region has 10 residues. CDR3 sequence (DNA): TGCAGCGTGTGGACAGTTGAAGCTTTCTTT. It specifies CSVWTVEAFF.

The chain has TRBV27 and TRBJ1-2, with TRBD1 as a possible D gene (6 bases). From germline, CDR1 is MNHEY and CDR2 SMNVEV (reference sequence). CDR3 size: 12 residues. V was trimmed by 5 bases and J by 8 bases, leaving 12 bases between them. The CDR3 sequence is CASSQQGYGYTF. DNA for the CDR3: TGTGCCAGCAGTCAACAGGGTTACGGCTACACCTTC.

This clone has a handful of counts. At the DNA level, this CDR3 is encoded by other sequences in the same sample as well. The chain uses TRBV12-3 or TRBV12-4 and TRBJ1-6, with 7 bases lining up with TRBD1. The CDR3 has 13 amino acids. With V trimmed by 2 bases and J by 8 bases, 0 bases remained unmatched. The CDR3 here is CASSLQGDSPLHF. The CDR3 DNA reads as TGTGCCAGCAGTTTACAGGGGGATTCACCCCTCCACTTT.

J is TRBJ2-7 and V is TRBV7-9; D not certain. CDR1 is SEHNR, CDR2 FQNEAQ, per germline (reference sequence). The CDR3 extends over 14 amino acids. V was shortened by 5 bases and J by 6 bases, with 17 bases between the two germline ends. CDR3 sequence (DNA): TGTGCCAGCAGCCCGGCGGTAGTGACCGGCGAGCAGTACTTC. It is translated as CASSPAVVTGEQYF.

CDR3 region: CASSYSTSGKQPQHF. Here the CDR3 DNA reads TGTGCCAGCAGTTACTCGACCTCGGGAAAACAGCCCCAGCATTTT. This chain connects TRBV6-5 to TRBJ1-5; D is undetermined. Trimming left V 0 bases short and J 7 bases short, with 13 bases between. The CDR3 contains 15 residues. Germline values: CDR1 MNHEY, CDR2 SVGAGI.

The chain is built from TRBV11-3 and TRBJ2-1; a possible D gene is TRBD1 (5 bases). CDR3 size: 14 residues. Germline V gene data show CDR1 as SGHNT and CDR2 as YENEEA. V was pared by 5 bases and J by 3 bases, with 11 bases between. The CDR3 sequence is CASSPAGIYNEQFF. The CDR3 DNA sequence: TGTGCCAGCAGCCCGGCAGGGATCTACAATGAGCAGTTCTTC.

V and J are TRBV3-1 (or the pseudogene TRBV3-2) and TRBJ2-1; D is uncertain. The germline V and J ends were trimmed by 3 bases and 5 bases, with 8 bases remaining between them. Germline values: CDR1 LGHDT, CDR2 YNNKEL (reference sequence). The CDR3 runs to 13 residues. The CDR3 loop is CASSQTRDNEQFF. The CDR3 DNA reads TGTGCCAGCAGCCAGACTCGGGACAATGAGCAGTTCTTC.

The chain joins TRBV19 to TRBJ1-5, with 8 bases aligning to TRBD1. There are 16 residues in the CDR3. V lost 3 bases and J lost 5; bases outside the gene matches: 9. Per germline, CDR1 LNHDA and CDR2 SQIVND (reference sequence). The CDR3 protein is CASSIARQGLHQPQHF. Written as DNA, the CDR3 is TGTGCCAGTAGTATTGCAAGACAGGGGCTTCATCAGCCCCAGCATTTT.

This clone was counted once. The chain couples TRBV7-2 to TRBJ2-1; 8 positions agree with TRBD2. The ends lost 6 bases at V and 3 bases at J; junction bases unmatched: 4. The CDR3 covers 14 residues. Germline V gives CDR1 SGHTA, CDR2 FQGNSA. Here the CDR3 DNA reads TGTGCCAGCAGGCCGGGACTAGTCTACAATGAGCAGTTCTTC. Residues: CASRPGLVYNEQFF.

The V and J genes are TRBV19 and TRBJ2-1, with 7 bases fitting TRBD1. V gave up 5 bases and J gave up 2 bases; unmatched junction bases: 9. The CDR3 has 16 residues. In germline, CDR1 is LNHDA, CDR2 SQIVND (reference sequence). The DNA of the CDR3 is TGTGCCAGTAGTCTGGGACAGATAGCCGCCTACAATGAGCAGTTCTTC. This encodes CASSLGQIAAYNEQFF.

The chain employs TRBV9 and TRBJ1-2, with D tentatively TRBD1 (6 bases). The CDR3 length is 16 residues. V lost 0 bases, J lost 3 bases, and 15 bases lay in between. Germline loops: CDR1 SGDLS, CDR2 YYNGEE. CDR3 residues: CASSVGGGAEYYGYTF. Written as DNA, the CDR3 is TGTGCCAGCAGCGTAGGAGGGGGGGCGGAGTACTATGGCTACACCTTC.

The chain links TRBV5-1 to TRBJ1-3, with 8 bases that match TRBD1. After removal of 3 bases from V and 1 base from J, the junction contained 3 bases not matched to a gene. The CDR3 loop spans 15 amino acids. The germline V gene has CDR1 SGHRS and CDR2 YFSETQ. The CDR3 sequence is CASSSTGGSGNTIYF. The CDR3 DNA sequence: TGCGCCAGCAGCTCTACAGGGGGTTCTGGAAACACCATATATTTT.

The rearrangement uses TRBV7-2 and TRBJ2-5; the D gene is possibly TRBD1 (6 bases). CDR3 length: 13 residues. Germline V gene sequence: CDR1 SGHTA, CDR2 FQGNSA. Trimming pared 1 base from V and 4 bases from J, leaving 7 bases between. As DNA, the CDR3 is TGTGCCAGCAGCTTAGTGGGGGCAGAGACCCAGTACTTC. Protein product: CASSLVGAETQYF. Drawing the rest from reference TRBV7-2 and TRBJ2-5, the complete variable domain is GAGVSQSPSNKVTEKGKDVELRCDPISGHTALYWYRQSLGQGLEFLIYFQGNSAPDKSGLPSDRFSAERTGGSVSTLTIQRTQQEDSAVYLCASSLVGAETQYFGPGTRLLVL.

V usage is TRBV4-2 and J usage is TRBJ2-5; 8 nucleotides align to TRBD2. This CDR3 spans 17 amino acids. CDR1 is LGHNA and CDR2 is YNFKEQ in the germline V gene. Trimming took 1 base from V and 6 from J; bases not matched to a gene: 13. CDR3 sequence (DNA): TGTGCCAGCAGCCAAGCCGGCCCCGGGGGGGCCATAAAGACCCAGTACTTC. Encoded protein: CASSQAGPGGAIKTQYF.

This clone was counted ten times or more. CDR3 in DNA: TGTGCCAGTAGTTCGGACAGTGCCTATCAGCCCCAGCATTTT. It encodes CASSSDSAYQPQHF. The V and J genes are TRBV19 and TRBJ1-5; a possible D gene is TRBD1 (6 bases). CDR1 LNHDA and CDR2 SQIVND come from the germline V gene (reference sequence). Trimming took 5 bases from V and 5 from J, leaving 13 bases between them. The CDR3 contains 14 residues.

The V call is TRBV18, the J call TRBJ1-1; the D gene is possibly TRBD1 (6 bases). Germline lookup yields CDR1 KGHSH and CDR2 LQKENI. The CDR3 is 15 residues long. The V end lost 3 bases, the J end lost 0 bases, and 11 bases lay between the germline ends. CDR3 in amino acids: CASSPRTDMNTEAFF. Here the CDR3 DNA reads TGTGCCAGCTCACCGAGGACAGACATGAACACTGAAGCTTTCTTT.

The rearrangement uses TRBV28 and TRBJ2-3; 7 nucleotides align to TRBD2. J lost 2 bases, V lost 8 bases, and 1 base had no gene match. This CDR3 comprises 12 residues. Germline loops: CDR1 MDHEN, CDR2 SYDVKM. CDR3: CASGTTTDTQYF. The CDR3, as DNA: TGTGCCAGCGGGACTACCACAGATACGCAGTATTTT.

This chain joins TRBV7-8 and TRBJ1-1; TRBD1 is a possible D gene (6 bases). Trimming cost V 5 bases and J 4 bases, with 17 bases left between them. The CDR3 spans 15 residues. Germline V gene sequence: CDR1 SGHVS, CDR2 FQNEAQ. The CDR3 nucleotides are TGTGCCAGCAGCCGAGGGGGAGGCGGCGGCACTGAAGCTTTCTTT. Its translation is CASSRGGGGGTEAFF.

The V gene is TRBV4-2, the J gene TRBJ1-2; D uncertain. The germline V and J ends were trimmed by 0 bases and 3 bases, with 8 bases remaining between them. The CDR3 spans 14 residues. CDR1 and CDR2 (germline): LGHNA, YNFKEQ. The CDR3 coding sequence is TGTGCCAGCAGCCAAGAGATGGCCGACTATGGCTACACCTTC. This translates into CASSQEMADYGYTF.

Points on this clone: The same CDR3 arises from other DNA sequences in this sample as well. The chain combines TRBV2 with TRBJ1-5; TRBD1 matches at 8 bases. The trim removed 4 bases at V and 6 bases at J, leaving 5 bases unmatched. Per the germline V gene, CDR1 is SNHLY and CDR2 is FYNNEI. CDR3 length equals 14 residues. The CDR3 is CASSGQGASQPQHF. In nucleotides, the CDR3 is TGTGCCAGCAGTGGGCAGGGGGCTAGTCAGCCCCAGCATTTT.